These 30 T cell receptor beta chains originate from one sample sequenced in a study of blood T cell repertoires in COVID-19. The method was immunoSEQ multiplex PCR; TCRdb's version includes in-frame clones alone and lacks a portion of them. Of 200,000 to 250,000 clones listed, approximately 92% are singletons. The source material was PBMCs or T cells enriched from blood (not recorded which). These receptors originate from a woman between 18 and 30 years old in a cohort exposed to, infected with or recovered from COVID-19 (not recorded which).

CDR3 nucleotide sequence: TGTGCCTGGAGTCCAGGCACCTATAGCAATCAGCCCCAGCATTTT. Translating gives CAWSPGTYSNQPQHF. This chain uses TRBV30 with TRBJ1-5; the D is unclear. CDR1 is GTSNPN and CDR2 is SVGIG in the germline V gene (reference sequence). The CDR3 has 15 amino acids. Trimming took off 2 bases at V and 0 bases at J, with 11 bases between the two ends.

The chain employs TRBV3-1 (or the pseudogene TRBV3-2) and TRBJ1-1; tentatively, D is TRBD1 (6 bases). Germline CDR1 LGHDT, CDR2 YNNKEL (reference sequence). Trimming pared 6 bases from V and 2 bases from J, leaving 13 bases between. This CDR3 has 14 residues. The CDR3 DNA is TGTGCCAGCAGGCTCCGGGACACAAACACTGAAGCTTTCTTT. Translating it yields CASRLRDTNTEAFF.

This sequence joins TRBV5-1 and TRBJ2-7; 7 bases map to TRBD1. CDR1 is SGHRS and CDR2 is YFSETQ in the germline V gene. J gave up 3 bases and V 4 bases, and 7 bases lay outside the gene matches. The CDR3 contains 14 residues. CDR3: CASSPTGINYEQYF. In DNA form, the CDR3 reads TGCGCCAGCAGCCCGACAGGGATTAACTACGAGCAGTACTTC.

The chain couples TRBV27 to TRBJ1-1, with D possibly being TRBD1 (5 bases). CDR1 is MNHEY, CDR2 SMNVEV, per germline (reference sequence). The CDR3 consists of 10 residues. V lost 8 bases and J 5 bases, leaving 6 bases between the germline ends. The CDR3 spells CASGGTEAFF. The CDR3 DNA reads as TGTGCCAGCGGGGGGACTGAAGCTTTCTTT.

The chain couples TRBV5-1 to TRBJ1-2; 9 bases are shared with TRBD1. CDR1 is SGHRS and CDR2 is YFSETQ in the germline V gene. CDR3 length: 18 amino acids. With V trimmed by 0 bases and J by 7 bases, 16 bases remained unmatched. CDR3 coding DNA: TGCGCCAGCAGCTTGGAGGCGGACAGGGGTGTCCTTTCTTCTGGCTACACCTTC. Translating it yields CASSLEADRGVLSSGYTF.

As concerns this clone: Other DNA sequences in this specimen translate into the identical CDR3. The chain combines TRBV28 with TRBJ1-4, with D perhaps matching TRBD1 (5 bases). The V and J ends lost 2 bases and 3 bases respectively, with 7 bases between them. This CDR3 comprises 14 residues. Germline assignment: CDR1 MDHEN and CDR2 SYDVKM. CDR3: CASSLRQPNEKLFF. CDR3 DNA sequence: TGTGCCAGCAGTTTAAGACAGCCTAATGAAAAACTGTTTTTT.

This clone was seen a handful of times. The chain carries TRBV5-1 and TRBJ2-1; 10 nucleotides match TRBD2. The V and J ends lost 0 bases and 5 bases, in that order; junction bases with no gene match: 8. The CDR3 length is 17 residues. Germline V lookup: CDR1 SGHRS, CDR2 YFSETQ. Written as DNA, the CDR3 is TGCGCCAGCAGCTTGGATCCAGCGGGAGGGCCCCACAATGAGCAGTTCTTC. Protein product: CASSLDPAGGPHNEQFF.

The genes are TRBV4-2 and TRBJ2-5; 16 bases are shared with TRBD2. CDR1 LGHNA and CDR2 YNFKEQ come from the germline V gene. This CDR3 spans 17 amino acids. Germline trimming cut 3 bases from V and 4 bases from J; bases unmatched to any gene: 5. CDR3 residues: CASSQGLAGGRGETQYF. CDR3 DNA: TGTGCCAGCAGCCAGGGACTAGCGGGGGGGCGCGGAGAGACCCAGTACTTC.

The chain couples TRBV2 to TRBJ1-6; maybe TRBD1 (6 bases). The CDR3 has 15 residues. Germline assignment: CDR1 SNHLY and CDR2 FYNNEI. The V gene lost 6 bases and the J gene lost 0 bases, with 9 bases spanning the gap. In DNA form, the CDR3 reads TGTGCCAGCAGGGACAGAAGCTCCTATAATTCACCCCTCCACTTT. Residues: CASRDRSSYNSPLHF.

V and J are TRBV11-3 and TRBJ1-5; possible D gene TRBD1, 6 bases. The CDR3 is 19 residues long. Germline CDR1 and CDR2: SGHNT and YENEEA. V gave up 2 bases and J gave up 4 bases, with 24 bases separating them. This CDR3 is CASSLPRAPAGASNQPQHF. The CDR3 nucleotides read TGTGCCAGCAGCTTACCCCGGGCCCCGGCGGGGGCCAGTAATCAGCCCCAGCATTTT. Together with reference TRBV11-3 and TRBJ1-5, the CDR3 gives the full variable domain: EAGVVQSPRYKIIEKKQPVAFWCNPISGHNTLYWYLQNLGQGPELLIRYENEEAVDDSQLPKDRFSAERLKGVDSTLKIQPAELGDSAVYLCASSLPRAPAGASNQPQHFGDGTRLSIL.

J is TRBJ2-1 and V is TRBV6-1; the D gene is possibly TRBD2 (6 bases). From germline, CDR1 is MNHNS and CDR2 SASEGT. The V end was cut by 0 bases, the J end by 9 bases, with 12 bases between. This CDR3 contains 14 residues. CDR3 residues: CASSEAQSGGEQFF. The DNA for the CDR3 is TGTGCCAGCAGTGAAGCGCAGTCCGGGGGTGAGCAGTTCTTC.

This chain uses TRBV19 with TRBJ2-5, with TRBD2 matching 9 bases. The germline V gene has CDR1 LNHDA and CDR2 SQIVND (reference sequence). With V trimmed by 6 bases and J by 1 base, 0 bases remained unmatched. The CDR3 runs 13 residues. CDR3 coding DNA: TGTGCCAGTAGGACTAGCGGCCAAGAGACCCAGTACTTC. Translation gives CASRTSGQETQYF.

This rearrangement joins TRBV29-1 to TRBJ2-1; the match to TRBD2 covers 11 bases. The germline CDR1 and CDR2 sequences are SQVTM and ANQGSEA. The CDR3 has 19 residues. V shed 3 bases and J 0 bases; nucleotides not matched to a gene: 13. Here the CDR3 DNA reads TGCAGCGTTGAGGGGTTTTTAAGTACTAGCGGGAGCTCCTACAATGAGCAGTTCTTC. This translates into CSVEGFLSTSGSSYNEQFF.

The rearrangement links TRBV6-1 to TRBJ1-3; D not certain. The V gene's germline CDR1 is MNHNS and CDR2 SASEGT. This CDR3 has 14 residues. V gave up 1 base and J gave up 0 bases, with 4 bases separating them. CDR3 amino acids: CASSEGSSGNTIYF. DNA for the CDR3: TGTGCCAGCAGTGAAGGCAGCTCTGGAAACACCATATATTTT.

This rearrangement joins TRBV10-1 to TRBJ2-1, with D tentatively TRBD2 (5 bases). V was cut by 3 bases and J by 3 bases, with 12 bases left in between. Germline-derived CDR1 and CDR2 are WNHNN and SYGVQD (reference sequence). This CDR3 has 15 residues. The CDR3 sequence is CASSDGADNYNEQFF. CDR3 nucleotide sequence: TGCGCCAGCAGTGATGGAGCGGATAACTACAATGAGCAGTTCTTC.

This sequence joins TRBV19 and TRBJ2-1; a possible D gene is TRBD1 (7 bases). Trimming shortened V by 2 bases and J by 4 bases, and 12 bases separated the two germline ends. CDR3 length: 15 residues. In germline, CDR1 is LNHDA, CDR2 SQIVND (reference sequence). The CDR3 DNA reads TGTGCCAGTAGTATACAGGGGGGCTTATACAATGAGCAGTTCTTC. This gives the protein CASSIQGGLYNEQFF.

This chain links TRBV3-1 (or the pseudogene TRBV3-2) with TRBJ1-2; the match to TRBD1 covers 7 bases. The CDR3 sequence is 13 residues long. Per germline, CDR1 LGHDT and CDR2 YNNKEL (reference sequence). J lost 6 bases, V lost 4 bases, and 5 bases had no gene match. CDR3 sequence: CASSPRQGDGYTF. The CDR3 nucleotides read TGTGCCAGCAGCCCCCGACAGGGAGATGGCTACACCTTC.

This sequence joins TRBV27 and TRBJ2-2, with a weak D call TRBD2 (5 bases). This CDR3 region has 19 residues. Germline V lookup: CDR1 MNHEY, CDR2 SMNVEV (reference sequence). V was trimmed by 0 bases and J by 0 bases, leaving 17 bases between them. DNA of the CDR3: TGTGCCAGCAGTTTATCGAGGGTAGCCAAGCCGACGAACACCGGGGAGCTGTTTTTT. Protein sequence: CASSLSRVAKPTNTGELFF.

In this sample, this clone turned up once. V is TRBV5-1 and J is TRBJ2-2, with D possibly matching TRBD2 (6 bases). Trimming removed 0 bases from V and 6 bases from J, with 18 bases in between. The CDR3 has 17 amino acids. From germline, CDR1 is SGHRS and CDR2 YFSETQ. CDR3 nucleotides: TGCGCCAGCAGCTTGGCCGGTAGCGGCCCCCCGTCCGGGGAGCTGTTTTTT. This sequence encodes CASSLAGSGPPSGELFF.

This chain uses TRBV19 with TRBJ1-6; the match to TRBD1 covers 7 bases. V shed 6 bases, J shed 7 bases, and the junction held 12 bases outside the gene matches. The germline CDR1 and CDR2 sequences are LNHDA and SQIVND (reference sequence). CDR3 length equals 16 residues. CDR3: CASSRGVGTANSPLHF. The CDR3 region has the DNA TGTGCCAGTAGCCGCGGAGTGGGGACAGCGAATTCACCCCTCCACTTT. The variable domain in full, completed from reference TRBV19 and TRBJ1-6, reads DGGITQSPKYLFRKEGQNVTLSCEQNLNHDAMYWYRQDPGQGLRLIYYSQIVNDFQKGDIAEGYSVSREKKESFPLTVTSAQKNPTAFYLCASSRGVGTANSPLHFGNGTRLTVT.

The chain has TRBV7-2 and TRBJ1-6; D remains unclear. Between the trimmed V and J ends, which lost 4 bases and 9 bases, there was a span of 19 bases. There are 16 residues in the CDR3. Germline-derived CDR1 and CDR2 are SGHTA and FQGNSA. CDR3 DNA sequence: TGTGCCAGCAGCTCACGGTCGGGAGCAATCGGTTCACCCCTCCACTTT. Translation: CASSSRSGAIGSPLHF.

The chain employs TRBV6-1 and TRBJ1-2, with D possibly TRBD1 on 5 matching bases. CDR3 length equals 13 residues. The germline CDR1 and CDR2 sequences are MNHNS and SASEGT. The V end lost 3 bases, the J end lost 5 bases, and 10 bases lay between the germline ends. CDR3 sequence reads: CASSETVGYGYTF. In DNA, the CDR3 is TGTGCCAGCAGTGAGACAGTCGGGTATGGCTACACCTTC.

This chain's CDR3 is CASSQEGDEQYF. CDR3 DNA: TGTGCCAGCAGCCAAGAAGGAGACGAGCAGTACTTC. This rearrangement joins TRBV3-1 (or the pseudogene TRBV3-2) to TRBJ2-7, with unresolved D. Germline V gives CDR1 LGHDT, CDR2 YNNKEL (reference sequence). This CDR3 spans 12 amino acids. The V end was cut by 0 bases, the J end by 5 bases, with 5 bases between.

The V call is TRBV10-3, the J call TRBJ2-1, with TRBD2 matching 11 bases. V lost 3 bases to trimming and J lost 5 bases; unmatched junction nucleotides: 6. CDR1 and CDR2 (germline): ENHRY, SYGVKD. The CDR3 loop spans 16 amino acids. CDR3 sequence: CAISEGPTSGDNEQFF. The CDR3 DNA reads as TGTGCCATCAGTGAAGGTCCGACTAGCGGGGACAATGAGCAGTTCTTC.

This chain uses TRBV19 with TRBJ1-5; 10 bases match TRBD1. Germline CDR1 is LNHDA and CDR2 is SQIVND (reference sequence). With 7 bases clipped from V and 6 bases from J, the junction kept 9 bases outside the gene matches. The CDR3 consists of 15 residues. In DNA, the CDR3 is TGTGCCAGTACTCCTCGGGACAGGGGTTTTCAGCCCCAGCATTTT. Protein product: CASTPRDRGFQPQHF.

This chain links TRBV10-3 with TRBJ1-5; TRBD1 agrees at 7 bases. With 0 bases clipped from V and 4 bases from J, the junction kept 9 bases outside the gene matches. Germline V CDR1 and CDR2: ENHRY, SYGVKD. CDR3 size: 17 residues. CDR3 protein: CAISESGSRGKNQPQHF. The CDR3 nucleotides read TGTGCCATCAGTGAGTCAGGTAGCAGGGGGAAAAATCAGCCCCAGCATTTT.

In DNA, the CDR3 is TGCGCCAGCAGCAGGGACTTCAATGAAAAACTGTTTTTT. Translating gives CASSRDFNEKLFF. The J gene is TRBJ1-4, the V gene TRBV5-1; D might be TRBD1 (5 bases). The V end lost 4 bases, the J end lost 5 bases, and 9 bases lay between the germline ends. This CDR3 has 13 amino acids. The germline V gene has CDR1 SGHRS and CDR2 YFSETQ.

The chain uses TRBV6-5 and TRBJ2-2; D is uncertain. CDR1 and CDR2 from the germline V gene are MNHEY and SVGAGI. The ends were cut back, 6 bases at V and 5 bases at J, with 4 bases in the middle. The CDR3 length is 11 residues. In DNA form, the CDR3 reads TGTGCCAGCAGCCTTACCGGGGAGCTGTTTTTT. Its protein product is CASSLTGELFF.

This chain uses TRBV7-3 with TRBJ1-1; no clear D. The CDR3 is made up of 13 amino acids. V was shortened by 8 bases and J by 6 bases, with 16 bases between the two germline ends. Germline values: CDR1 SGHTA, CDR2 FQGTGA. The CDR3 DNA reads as TGTGCCAGCTCCTATACCTACGGGGCTGAAGCTTTCTTT. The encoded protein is CASSYTYGAEAFF.

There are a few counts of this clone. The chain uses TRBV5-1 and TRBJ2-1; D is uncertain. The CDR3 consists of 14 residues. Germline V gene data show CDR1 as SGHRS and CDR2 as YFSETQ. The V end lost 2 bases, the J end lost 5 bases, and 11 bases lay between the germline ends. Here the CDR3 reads CASSFLEKNNEQFF. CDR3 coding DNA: TGCGCCAGCAGCTTCCTAGAAAAAAACAATGAGCAGTTCTTC.